This T cell receptor (beta chain) stems from a study of shared clonotypes between healthy human individuals. Broader study findings: When naive CD4 clonotypes were compared across several donors, 4% to 6.5% were shared. Since donors were few, the genetic and exposure-history diversity represented was limited.

Profiled with immunoSEQ multiplex PCR; TCRdb holds only in-frame clones, not every one. The sample has some 2,000,000 clones, around 95% seen once. This clone was recorded once. The antigen remains undetermined. The V end was cut by 6 bases, the J end by 2 bases, with 8 bases between. The CDR3 length is 13 residues. Germline V CDR1 and CDR2: MNHNS, SASEGT. The chain joins TRBV6-1 to TRBJ1-5; D unclear. Sequencing input: naive CD4+ T cells sorted from blood. Subset given: CD45RA+ positively selected. This TCR came from a man in his late teens or twenties in good health. The CDR3 region has the DNA TGTGCCAGCAGCGGGGTAGGCAATCAGCCCCAGCATTTT. Translation gives CASSGVGNQPQHF.